There are a few counts of the clone carrying this T cell receptor beta chain. Antigen: not known. In TCRdb, the 5' RACE reads were re-called with MiXCR into one record per CDR3 protein. The sample holds 700,000 to 850,000 distinct CDR3 sequences; 12% are singletons and the top ten take 0.45% to 0.6%. CDR3 length: 16 amino acids. The trim removed 0 bases at V and 2 bases at J, leaving 5 bases unmatched. Per the germline V gene, CDR1 is ENHRY and CDR2 is SYGVKD. The sample belongs to a study of CD8 T cells in ankylosing spondylitis. Study outcomes and limitations: Ankylosing spondylitis blood appeared to be characterized by a TCR beta motif of under ten highly homologous variants.

The origin of this receptor is a male donor with ankylosing spondylitis. The sample consisted of blood, either unsorted or a sorted T cell fraction (not recorded which). The V and J genes are TRBV10-3 and TRBJ2-3, with 7 bases identical to TRBD1. In DNA form, the CDR3 reads TGTGCCATCAGTGAGTCGAAGGGGGCCTACACAGATACGCAGTATTTT. This translates into CAISESKGAYTDTQYF.